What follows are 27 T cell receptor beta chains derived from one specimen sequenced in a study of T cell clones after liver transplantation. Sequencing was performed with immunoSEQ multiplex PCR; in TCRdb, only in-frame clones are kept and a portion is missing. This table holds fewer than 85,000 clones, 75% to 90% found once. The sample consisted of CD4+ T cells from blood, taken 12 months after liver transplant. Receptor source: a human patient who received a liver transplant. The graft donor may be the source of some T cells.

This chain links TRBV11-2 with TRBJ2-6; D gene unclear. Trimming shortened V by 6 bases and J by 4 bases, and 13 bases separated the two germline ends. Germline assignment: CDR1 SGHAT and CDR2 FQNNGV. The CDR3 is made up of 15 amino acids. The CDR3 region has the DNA TGTGCCAGCAGTTCCACAGCTGCCGGGGCCAACGTCCTGACTTTC. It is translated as CASSSTAAGANVLTF.

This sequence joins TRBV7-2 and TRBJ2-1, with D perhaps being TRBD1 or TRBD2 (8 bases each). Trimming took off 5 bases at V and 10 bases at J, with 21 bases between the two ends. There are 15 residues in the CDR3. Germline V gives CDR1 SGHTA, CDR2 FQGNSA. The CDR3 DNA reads TGTGCCAGCAGCCCCGGGGGGGCAGGGGGCAGGGAGCAGTTCTTC. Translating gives CASSPGGAGGREQFF.

CDR3 protein: CASSRSGTDNTGELFF. The CDR3 DNA sequence: TGTGCCAGCAGCCGCTCCGGGACAGACAACACCGGGGAGCTGTTTTTT. The chain combines TRBV7-3 with TRBJ2-2; 7 positions agree with TRBD1. Germline V CDR1 and CDR2: SGHTA, FQGTGA. Germline trimming cut 5 bases from V and 2 bases from J; bases unmatched to any gene: 8. The CDR3 covers 16 residues.

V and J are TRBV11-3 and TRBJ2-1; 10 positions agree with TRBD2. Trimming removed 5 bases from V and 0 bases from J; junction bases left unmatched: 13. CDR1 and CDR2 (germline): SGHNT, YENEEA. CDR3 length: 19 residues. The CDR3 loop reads CASSQAGTSASSSYNEQFF. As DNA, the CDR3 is TGTGCCAGCAGCCAAGCCGGGACTAGCGCTTCCAGCTCCTACAATGAGCAGTTCTTC.

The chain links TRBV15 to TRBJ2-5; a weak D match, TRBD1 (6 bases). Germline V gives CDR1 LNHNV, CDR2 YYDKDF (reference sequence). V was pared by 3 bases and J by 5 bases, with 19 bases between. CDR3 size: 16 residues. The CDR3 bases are TGTGCCACCAGCAGGGTGGGGGCAGGTTTTAGGGAGACCCAGTACTTC. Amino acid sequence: CATSRVGAGFRETQYF. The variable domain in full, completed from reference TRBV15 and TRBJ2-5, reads DAMVIQNPRYQVTQFGKPVTLSCSQTLNHNVMYWYQQKSSQAPKLLFHYYDKDFNNEADTPDNFQSRRPNTSFCFLDIRSPGLGDTAMYLCATSRVGAGFRETQYFGPGTRLLVL.

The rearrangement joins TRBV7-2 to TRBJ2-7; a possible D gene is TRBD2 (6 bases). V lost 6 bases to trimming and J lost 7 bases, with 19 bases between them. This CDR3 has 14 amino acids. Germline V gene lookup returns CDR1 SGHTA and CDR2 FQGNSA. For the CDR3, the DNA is TGTGCCAGCAGGGTTGCGGCGCCACGGGGGGAGCAGTACTTC. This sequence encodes CASRVAAPRGEQYF.

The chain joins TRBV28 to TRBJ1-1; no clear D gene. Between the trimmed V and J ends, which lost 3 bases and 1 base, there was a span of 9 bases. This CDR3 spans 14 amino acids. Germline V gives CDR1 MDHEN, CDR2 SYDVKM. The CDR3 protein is CASSLWQSNTEAFF. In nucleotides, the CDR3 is TGTGCCAGCAGTTTGTGGCAGTCGAACACTGAAGCTTTCTTT.

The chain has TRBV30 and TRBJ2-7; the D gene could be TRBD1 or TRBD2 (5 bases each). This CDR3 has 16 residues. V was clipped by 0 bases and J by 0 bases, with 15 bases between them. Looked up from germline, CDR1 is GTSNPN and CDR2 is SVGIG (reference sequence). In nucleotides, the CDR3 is TGTGCCTGGAGTGTACTGGGTGTGGGACCCTCCTACGAGCAGTACTTC. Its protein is CAWSVLGVGPSYEQYF.

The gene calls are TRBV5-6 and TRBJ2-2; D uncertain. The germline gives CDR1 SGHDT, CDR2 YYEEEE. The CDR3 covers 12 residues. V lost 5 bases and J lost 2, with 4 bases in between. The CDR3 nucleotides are TGTGCCAGCAGTTCTAACACCGGGGAGCTGTTTTTT. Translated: CASSSNTGELFF. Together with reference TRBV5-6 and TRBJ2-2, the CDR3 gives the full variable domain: DAGVTQSPTHLIKTRGQQVTLRCSPKSGHDTVSWYQQALGQGPQFIFQYYEEEERQRGNFPDRFSGHQFPNYSSELNVNALLLGDSALYLCASSSNTGELFFGEGSRLTVL.

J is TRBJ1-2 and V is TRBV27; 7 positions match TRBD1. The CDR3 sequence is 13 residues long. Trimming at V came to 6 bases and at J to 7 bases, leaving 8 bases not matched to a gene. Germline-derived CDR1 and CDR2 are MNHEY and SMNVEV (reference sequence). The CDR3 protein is CASRLSGGGGYTF. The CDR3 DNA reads TGTGCCAGCAGGCTCTCAGGGGGGGGTGGCTACACCTTC.

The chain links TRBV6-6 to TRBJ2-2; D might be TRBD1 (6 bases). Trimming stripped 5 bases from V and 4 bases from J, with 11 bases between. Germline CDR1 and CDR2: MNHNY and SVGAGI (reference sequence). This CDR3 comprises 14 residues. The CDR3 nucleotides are TGTGCCAGCAGTCCCGGACAGTTCACCGGGGAGCTGTTTTTT. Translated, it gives CASSPGQFTGELFF.

In DNA, the CDR3 is TGTGCCAGCAGCTTAACTCAACTAGCGTCCTACAATGAGCAGTTCTTC. Its translation: CASSLTQLASYNEQFF. This chain joins TRBV7-9 and TRBJ2-1, with 7 bases that match TRBD2. J gave up 1 base and V 2 bases, and 5 bases lay outside the gene matches. This CDR3 spans 16 amino acids. The germline CDR1 and CDR2 sequences are SEHNR and FQNEAQ (reference sequence).

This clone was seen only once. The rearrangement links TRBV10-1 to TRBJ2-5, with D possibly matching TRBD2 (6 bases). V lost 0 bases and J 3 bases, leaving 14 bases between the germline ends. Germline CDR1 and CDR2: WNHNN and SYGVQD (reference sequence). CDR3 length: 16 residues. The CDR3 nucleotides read TGCGCCAGCAGTGAGTCCAAGCTAGCGAAAGAAGAGACCCAGTACTTC. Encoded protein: CASSESKLAKEETQYF.

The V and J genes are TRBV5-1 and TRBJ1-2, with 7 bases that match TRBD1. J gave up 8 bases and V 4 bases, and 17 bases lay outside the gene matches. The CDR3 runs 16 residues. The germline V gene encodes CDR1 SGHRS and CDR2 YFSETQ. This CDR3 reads CASSPLLPGQSLGYTF. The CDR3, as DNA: TGCGCCAGCAGCCCGCTCCTTCCGGGACAGTCTCTGGGCTACACCTTC.

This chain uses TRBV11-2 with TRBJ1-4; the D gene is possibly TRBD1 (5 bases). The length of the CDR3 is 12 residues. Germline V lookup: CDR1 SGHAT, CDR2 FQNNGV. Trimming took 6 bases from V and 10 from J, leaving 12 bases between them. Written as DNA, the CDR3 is TGTGCCAGCAGGAAACAGGATGCAAAACTGTTTTTT. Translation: CASRKQDAKLFF.

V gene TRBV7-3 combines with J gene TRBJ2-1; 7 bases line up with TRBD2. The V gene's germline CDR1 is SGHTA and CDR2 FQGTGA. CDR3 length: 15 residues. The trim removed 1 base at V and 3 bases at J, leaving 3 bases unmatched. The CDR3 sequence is CASSLMGGNYNEQFF. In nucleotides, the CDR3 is TGTGCCAGCAGCTTAATGGGGGGGAACTACAATGAGCAGTTCTTC.

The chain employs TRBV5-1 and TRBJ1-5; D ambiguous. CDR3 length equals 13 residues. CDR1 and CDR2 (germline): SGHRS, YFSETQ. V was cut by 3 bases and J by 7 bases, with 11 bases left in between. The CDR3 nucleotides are TGCGCCAGCAGCTGGACCCAAGGCCAGCCCCAGCATTTT. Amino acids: CASSWTQGQPQHF. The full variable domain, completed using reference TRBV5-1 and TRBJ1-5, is KAGVTQTPRYLIKTRGQQVTLSCSPISGHRSVSWYQQTPGQGLQFLFEYFSETQRNKGNFPGRFSGRQFSNSRSEMNVSTLELGDSALYLCASSWTQGQPQHFGDGTRLSIL.

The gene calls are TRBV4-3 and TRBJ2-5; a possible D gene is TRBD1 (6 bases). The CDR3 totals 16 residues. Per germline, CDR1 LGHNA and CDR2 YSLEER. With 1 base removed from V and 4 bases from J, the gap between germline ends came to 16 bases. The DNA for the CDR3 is TGCGCCAGCAGCCAAGTAATACAGGGTGTGGGAGAGACCCAGTACTTC. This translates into CASSQVIQGVGETQYF.

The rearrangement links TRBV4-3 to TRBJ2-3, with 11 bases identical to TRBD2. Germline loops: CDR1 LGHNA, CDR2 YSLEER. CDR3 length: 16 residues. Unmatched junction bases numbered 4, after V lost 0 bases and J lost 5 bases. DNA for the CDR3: TGCGCCAGCAGCCAAGATCTAGCGGGAGGTAGAGATACGCAGTATTTT. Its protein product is CASSQDLAGGRDTQYF.

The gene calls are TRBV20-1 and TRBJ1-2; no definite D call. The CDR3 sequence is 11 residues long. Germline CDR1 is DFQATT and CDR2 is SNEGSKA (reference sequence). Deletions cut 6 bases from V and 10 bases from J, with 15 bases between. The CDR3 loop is CSATPPGHYTF. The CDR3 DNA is TGCAGTGCAACCCCCCCCGGTCACTACACCTTC.

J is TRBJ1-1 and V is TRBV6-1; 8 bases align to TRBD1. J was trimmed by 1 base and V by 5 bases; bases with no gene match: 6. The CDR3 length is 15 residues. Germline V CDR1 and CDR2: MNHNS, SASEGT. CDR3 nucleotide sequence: TGTGCCAGCAGTAGGGACAGGTTACCGAACACTGAAGCTTTCTTT. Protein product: CASSRDRLPNTEAFF.

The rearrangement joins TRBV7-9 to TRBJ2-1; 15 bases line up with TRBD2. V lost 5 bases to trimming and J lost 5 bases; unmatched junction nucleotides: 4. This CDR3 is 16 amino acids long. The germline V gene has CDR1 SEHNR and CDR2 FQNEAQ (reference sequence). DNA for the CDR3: TGTGCCAGCAGCCTAGGGACTAGCGGGAGGAACAATGAGCAGTTCTTC. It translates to CASSLGTSGRNNEQFF. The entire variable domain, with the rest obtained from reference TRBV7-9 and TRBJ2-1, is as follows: DTGVSQNPRHKITKRGQNVTFRCDPISEHNRLYWYRQTLGQGPEFLTYFQNEAQLEKSRLLSDRFSAERPKGSFSTLEIQRTEQGDSAMYLCASSLGTSGRNNEQFFGPGTRLTVL.

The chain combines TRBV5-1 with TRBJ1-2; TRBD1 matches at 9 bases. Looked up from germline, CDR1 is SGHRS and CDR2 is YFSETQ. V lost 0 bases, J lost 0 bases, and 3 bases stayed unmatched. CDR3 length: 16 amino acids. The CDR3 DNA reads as TGCGCCAGCAGCTTGGCGGGGACAGGGACTAACTATGGCTACACCTTC. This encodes CASSLAGTGTNYGYTF.

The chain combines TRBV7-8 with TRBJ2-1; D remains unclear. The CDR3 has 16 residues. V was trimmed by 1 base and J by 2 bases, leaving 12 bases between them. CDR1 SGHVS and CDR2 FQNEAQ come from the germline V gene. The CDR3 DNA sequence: TGTGCCAGCAGCTTAGTAATGACCACGACCTACAATGAGCAGTTCTTC. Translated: CASSLVMTTTYNEQFF.

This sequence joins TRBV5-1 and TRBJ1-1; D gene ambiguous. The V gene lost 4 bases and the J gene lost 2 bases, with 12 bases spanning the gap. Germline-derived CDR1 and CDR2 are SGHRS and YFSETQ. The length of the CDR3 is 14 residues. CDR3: CASSPRTENTEAFF. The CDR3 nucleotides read TGCGCCAGCAGCCCTAGGACGGAAAACACTGAAGCTTTCTTT. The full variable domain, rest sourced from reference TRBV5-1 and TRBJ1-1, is KAGVTQTPRYLIKTRGQQVTLSCSPISGHRSVSWYQQTPGQGLQFLFEYFSETQRNKGNFPGRFSGRQFSNSRSEMNVSTLELGDSALYLCASSPRTENTEAFFGQGTRLTVV.

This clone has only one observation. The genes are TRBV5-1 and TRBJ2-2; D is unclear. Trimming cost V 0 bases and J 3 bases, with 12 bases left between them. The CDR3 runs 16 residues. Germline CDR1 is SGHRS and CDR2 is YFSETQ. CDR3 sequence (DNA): TGCGCCAGCAGCTTGGTTGGGTATTTGGACACCGGGGAGCTGTTTTTT. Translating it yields CASSLVGYLDTGELFF. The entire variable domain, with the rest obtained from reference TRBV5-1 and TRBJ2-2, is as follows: KAGVTQTPRYLIKTRGQQVTLSCSPISGHRSVSWYQQTPGQGLQFLFEYFSETQRNKGNFPGRFSGRQFSNSRSEMNVSTLELGDSALYLCASSLVGYLDTGELFFGEGSRLTVL.

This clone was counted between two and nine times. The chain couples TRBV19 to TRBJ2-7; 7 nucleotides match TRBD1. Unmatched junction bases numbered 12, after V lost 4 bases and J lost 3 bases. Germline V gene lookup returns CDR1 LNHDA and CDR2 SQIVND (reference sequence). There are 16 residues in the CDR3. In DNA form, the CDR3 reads TGTGCCAGTAGTAGCTTAGCAGGGGGTCGAAGCTACGAGCAGTACTTC. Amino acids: CASSSLAGGRSYEQYF.